Following are 18 T cell receptor beta chains from one sample sequenced in a study of T cells in Graves' hyperthyroidism and ophthalmopathy. Amplification of TCR beta CDR3 regions was performed using RNA transcripts as template. Carried out on the TCR CDR3, a first-round RT-PCR used the HTBI primer set. MiXCR, run by TCRdb on the multiplex PCR reads, gives a single entry per CDR3 protein. The sample records some 650,000 distinct CDR3 sequences, roughly 16% being singletons. Sequenced material: blood. All receptors derive from a woman between 40 and 55 years old with Graves' ophthalmopathy.

The sample holds a few counts of this clonotype. The chain recombines TRBV29-1 with TRBJ2-5; the D gene is possibly TRBD1 (6 bases). The V end was cut by 7 bases, the J end by 5 bases, with 17 bases between. This CDR3 contains 13 residues. Germline V gene lookup returns CDR1 SQVTM and CDR2 ANQGSEA. The CDR3 region is CSASGVGAETQYF. The CDR3, as DNA: TGCAGCGCCTCAGGGGTAGGTGCGGAGACCCAGTACTTC.

This clonotype was picked up a small number of times. The V and J genes are TRBV20-1 and TRBJ2-7, with D possibly TRBD2 on 6 matching bases. The V and J ends lost 5 bases and 3 bases respectively, with 14 bases between them. Looked up from germline, CDR1 is DFQATT and CDR2 is SNEGSKA (reference sequence). The CDR3 covers 13 residues. The CDR3 protein is CSAGGRHDYEQYF. The CDR3 coding sequence is TGCAGTGCTGGGGGGAGACACGACTACGAGCAGTACTTC.

The chain couples TRBV27 to TRBJ1-1; 7 bases fit TRBD1. Germline V gives CDR1 MNHEY, CDR2 SMNVEV (reference sequence). This CDR3 has 15 residues. V trimming: 0 bases; J trimming: 6 bases; junction bases outside the gene matches: 7. Written as DNA, the CDR3 is TGTGCCAGCAGTTTATCGATAGGGACAGCCTCTGAAGCTTTCTTT. Translated, it gives CASSLSIGTASEAFF.

This clonotype was counted ten times or more. The chain carries TRBV10-3 and TRBJ1-1; D possibly corresponds to TRBD1 (5 bases). The CDR3 runs 12 residues. The germline CDR1 and CDR2 sequences are ENHRY and SYGVKD. In DNA form, the CDR3 reads TGTGCGGTGGGGGGAAAGAACACTGAAGCTTTCTTT. It codes for CAVGGKNTEAFF.

This chain links TRBV6-2 or TRBV6-3 with TRBJ2-1; 10 bases line up with TRBD2. This CDR3 is 14 amino acids long. Unmatched junction bases numbered 6, after V lost 6 bases and J lost 7 bases. Germline CDR1 MNHEY, CDR2 SVGEGT. The CDR3: CASRHDSGRNEQFF. The CDR3 DNA reads as TGTGCCAGCAGGCACGATAGCGGGAGGAATGAGCAGTTCTTC.

This clonotype was detected many times. The chain recombines TRBV10-3 with TRBJ2-4; TRBD1 might be the D (6 bases). Between the trimmed V and J ends, which lost 0 bases and 6 bases, there was a span of 12 bases. This CDR3 has 15 residues. Germline-derived CDR1 and CDR2 are ENHRY and SYGVKD. DNA for the CDR3: TGTGCCATCAGTGAGTCCGTGAAGGGGGTAAACATTCAGTACTTC. This gives the protein CAISESVKGVNIQYF.

This clonotype was found many times. The V and J genes are TRBV30 and TRBJ2-1; D is uncertain. This CDR3 is 12 amino acids long. The germline V gene encodes CDR1 GTSNPN and CDR2 SVGIG (reference sequence). V lost 1 base and J lost 4, with 5 bases in between. CDR3 nucleotides: TGTGCCTGGAGTGCCAATTACAATGAGCAGTTCTTC. It translates to CAWSANYNEQFF.

The chain has TRBV5-4 and TRBJ1-1; D possibly corresponds to TRBD1 (5 bases). This CDR3 has 13 amino acids. V was cut by 0 bases and J by 8 bases, with 11 bases left in between. The germline V gene has CDR1 SGHNT and CDR2 YYREEE (reference sequence). The CDR3 protein is CASSLVGDGEAFF. The CDR3 nucleotides read TGTGCCAGCAGCTTGGTCGGGGACGGAGAAGCTTTCTTT.

This chain links TRBV25-1 with TRBJ2-2; 7 nucleotides align to TRBD1. The CDR3 covers 13 residues. Germline V gene sequence: CDR1 MGHDK, CDR2 SYGVNS. J was trimmed by 6 bases and V by 4 bases; bases with no gene match: 2. CDR3 nucleotides: TGTGCCAGCAGTGTAACAGGGGCCGGGGAGCTGTTTTTT. Translating gives CASSVTGAGELFF.

This clonotype was observed at least ten times. V usage is TRBV2 and J usage is TRBJ1-6; the match to TRBD1 covers 7 bases. V lost 4 bases, J lost 7 bases, and 4 bases stayed unmatched. The CDR3 runs to 14 residues. Germline V gene sequence: CDR1 SNHLY, CDR2 FYNNEI. The CDR3 spells CASSGTGENSPLHF. CDR3 nucleotide sequence: TGTGCCAGCAGTGGGACAGGAGAGAATTCACCCCTCCACTTT.

There are many counts of this clonotype. V is TRBV6-5 and J is TRBJ2-4, with TRBD2 matching over 7 bases. CDR3 size: 15 residues. V gave up 0 bases and J gave up 1 base; unmatched junction bases: 0. CDR1 MNHEY and CDR2 SVGAGI come from the germline V gene. In nucleotides, the CDR3 is TGTGCCAGCAGTTACTCGCGGGGGGCCAAAAACATTCAGTACTTC. Translating gives CASSYSRGAKNIQYF.

This clonotype has a handful of counts. This chain links TRBV28 with TRBJ1-5; maybe TRBD1 (6 bases). From germline, CDR1 is MDHEN and CDR2 SYDVKM. CDR3 size: 14 residues. V lost 3 bases and J lost 6, with 12 bases in between. CDR3 in DNA: TGTGCCAGCAGTTTTCCACAGGGTGGTCAGCCCCAGCATTTT. This encodes CASSFPQGGQPQHF.

The sample holds many counts of this clonotype. This rearrangement joins TRBV28 to TRBJ2-7; D might be TRBD2 (5 bases). The germline CDR1 and CDR2 sequences are MDHEN and SYDVKM. The germline V and J ends were trimmed by 5 bases and 3 bases, with 23 bases remaining between them. The CDR3 has 17 residues. DNA of the CDR3: TGTGCCAGCAGTCCTCCTTTTGGGCCGGAGGAGGACTACGAGCAGTACTTC. Translated, it gives CASSPPFGPEEDYEQYF.

The chain links TRBV27 to TRBJ1-1; 7 bases match TRBD1. This CDR3 has 15 amino acids. Trimming cost V 9 bases and J 1 base; bases outside gene matches: 11. CDR1 is MNHEY, CDR2 SMNVEV, per germline (reference sequence). In DNA form, the CDR3 reads TGTGCCAGAAGTGCCTGGGGGGACAGGAACACTGAAGCTTTCTTT. Protein: CARSAWGDRNTEAFF.

This clonotype was detected many times. The chain carries TRBV27 and TRBJ2-7, with a weak D call TRBD1 (6 bases). Deletions cut 5 bases from V and 1 base from J, with 15 bases between. Germline CDR1 is MNHEY and CDR2 is SMNVEV (reference sequence). This CDR3 contains 15 residues. The CDR3 DNA follows: TGTGCCAGCAGTCCACGAAACAGGGCGTCCTACGAGCAGTACTTC. Protein product: CASSPRNRASYEQYF.

This clonotype was picked up one time. At one boundary the junction diverges from the germline segment, which might be a read error. This chain links TRBV18 with TRBJ1-4; D not resolved. Germline-derived CDR1 and CDR2 are KGHSH and LQKENI. The CDR3 has 16 amino acids. CDR3 amino acids: CASSLKLPATSEKLFF. For the CDR3, the DNA is TGTGCCAGCTCTCTGAAACTTCCTGCAACTAGTGAAAAACTGTTTTTT.

V and J are TRBV20-1 and TRBJ1-6, with TRBD1 matching 8 bases. Per the germline V gene, CDR1 is DFQATT and CDR2 is SNEGSKA (reference sequence). V lost 5 bases to trimming and J lost 7 bases; unmatched junction nucleotides: 10. The length of the CDR3 is 15 residues. The CDR3 DNA sequence: TGCAGTGCTCCCCGAAATCAGGGGGCGAATTCACCCCTCCACTTT. Translation: CSAPRNQGANSPLHF.

This clonotype was counted a few times. The J gene is TRBJ2-1, the V gene TRBV7-2, with TRBD1 matching 10 bases. Germline V lookup: CDR1 SGHTA, CDR2 FQGNSA. The trim removed 5 bases at V and 7 bases at J, leaving 23 bases unmatched. The CDR3 has 20 amino acids. The CDR3 reads CASSRRTTGGLAPYANEQFF. The CDR3 nucleotides read TGTGCCAGCAGCCGTCGGACGACAGGGGGCCTTGCTCCGTACGCTAATGAGCAGTTCTTC.